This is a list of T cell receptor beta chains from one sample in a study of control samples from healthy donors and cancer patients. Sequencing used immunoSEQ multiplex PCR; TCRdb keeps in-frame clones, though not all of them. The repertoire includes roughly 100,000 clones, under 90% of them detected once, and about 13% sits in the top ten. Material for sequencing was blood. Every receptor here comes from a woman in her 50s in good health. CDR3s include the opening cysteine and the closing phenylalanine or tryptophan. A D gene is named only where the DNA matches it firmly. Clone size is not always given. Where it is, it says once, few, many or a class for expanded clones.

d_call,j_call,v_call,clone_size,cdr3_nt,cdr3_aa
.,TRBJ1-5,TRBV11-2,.,TGTGCCAGCAGCGCCGGGACGAATAGCAATCAGCCCCAGCATTTT,CASSAGTNSNQPQHF
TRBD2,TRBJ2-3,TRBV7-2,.,TGTGCCAGCAGCTTAGAAGGGACTAGCGGCACAGATACGCAGTATTTT,CASSLEGTSGTDTQYF
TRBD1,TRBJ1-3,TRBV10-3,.,TGTGCCATCAGTGAGTCGAGCCAGGGGGCCCGTGGAAACACCATATATTTT,CAISESSQGARGNTIYF
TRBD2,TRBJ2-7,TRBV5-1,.,TGCGCCAGCAGCTTGGTGACTAGCGGCCAGGACGAGCAGTACTTC,CASSLVTSGQDEQYF
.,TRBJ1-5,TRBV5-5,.,TGTGCCAGCAGCCAATGGGGGGGCAGCAATCAGCCCCAGCATTTT,CASSQWGGSNQPQHF
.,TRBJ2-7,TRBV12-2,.,TGTGCAAGTCGCCCGCAGACCGGAGGGTTTTCCTACGAGCAGTACTTC,CASRPQTGGFSYEQYF
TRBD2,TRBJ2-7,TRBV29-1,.,TGCAGCGTGAGAGCGGGGGGCGCGGGTGAGCAGTACTTC,CSVRAGGAGEQYF
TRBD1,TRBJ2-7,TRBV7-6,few,TGTGCCAGCAGCCTCCAACCGGGACAGGGAACCTACGAGCAGTACTTC,CASSLQPGQGTYEQYF
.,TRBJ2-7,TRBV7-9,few,TGTGCCAGCAGCTTCGCCAGGGAAGCCTACGAGCAGTACTTC,CASSFAREAYEQYF
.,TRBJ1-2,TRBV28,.,TGTGCCAGCAGTTTAAGCAGGGTTGGTGGCTACACCTTC,CASSLSRVGGYTF
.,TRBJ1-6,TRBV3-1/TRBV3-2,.,TGTGCCAGCAGCCAAGCTCCGGGGCAGCGAAATTCACCCCTCCACTTT,CASSQAPGQRNSPLHF
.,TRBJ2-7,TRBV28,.,TGTGCCAGCTCGAACAGTGTTCGCGAGCAGTACTTC,CASSNSVREQYF
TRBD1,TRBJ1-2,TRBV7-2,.,TGTGCCAGCAGCTTAGATACAGGGGGCCTTGGCTACACCTTC,CASSLDTGGLGYTF
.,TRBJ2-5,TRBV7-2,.,TGTGCCAGCAGCTTAAACAGCTATTTCCCCCAGTACTTC,CASSLNSYFPQYF
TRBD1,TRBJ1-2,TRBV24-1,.,TGTGCCACCAGTGACTTCGGACAGGTTTACTTC,CATSDFGQVYF
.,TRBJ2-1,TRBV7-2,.,TGTGCCAGCAGCTTACTGGAGGAGGGGGAGCAGTTCTTC,CASSLLEEGEQFF
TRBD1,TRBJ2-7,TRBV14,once,TGTGCCAGCAGCCGCTTGGACAGGGGGCGTCACGAGCAGTACTTC,CASSRLDRGRHEQYF
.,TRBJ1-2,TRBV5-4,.,TGTGCCAGCAGCTTGGGGTCCGGAGACGGCTACACCTTC,CASSLGSGDGYTF
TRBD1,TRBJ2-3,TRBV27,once,TGTGCCAGCAGTGAAGGGACAGGGTCAGGGGTAGATACGCAGTATTTT,CASSEGTGSGVDTQYF
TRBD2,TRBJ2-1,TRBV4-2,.,TGTGCCAGCAGCCAAGGAGCGGGAGAAGGCTATGAGCAGTTCTTC,CASSQGAGEGYEQFF
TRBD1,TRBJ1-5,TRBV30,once,TGTGCCTGGAGTAAACTGGGACAGGGACAAAATCAGCCCCAGCATTTT,CAWSKLGQGQNQPQHF
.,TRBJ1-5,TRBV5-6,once,TGTGCCAGCAGCTTGGCCGTCGGACAGCCCCAGCATTTT,CASSLAVGQPQHF
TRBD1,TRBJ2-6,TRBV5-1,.,TGCGCCAGCAGCTCGTTACAGGGGTCTGGGGCCAACGTCCTGACTTTC,CASSSLQGSGANVLTF
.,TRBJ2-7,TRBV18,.,TGTGCCAGCTCAAAAGAAGGGGGCTACGAGCAGTACTTC,CASSKEGGYEQYF
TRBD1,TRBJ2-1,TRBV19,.,TGTGCCAGTAGTAGAACCGGGACAGGGGGCAATGAGCAGTTCTTC,CASSRTGTGGNEQFF
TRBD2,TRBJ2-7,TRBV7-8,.,TGTGCCAGCAGCTTAGTTCACGGGACTAGCTCCTACGAGCAGTACTTC,CASSLVHGTSSYEQYF
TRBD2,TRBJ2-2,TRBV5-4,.,TGTGCCAGCAGCTCACTAGCGGGGGGGCTCACCGGGGAGCTGTTTTTT,CASSSLAGGLTGELFF
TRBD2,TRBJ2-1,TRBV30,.,TGTGCCTGGACTAGCGGGAGGGCCGCTAATGAGCAGTTCTTC,CAWTSGRAANEQFF
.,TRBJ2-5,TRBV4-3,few,TGCGCCAGCAGCCAGGAACAGGGGCGGGGGGAGACCCAGTACTTC,CASSQEQGRGETQYF
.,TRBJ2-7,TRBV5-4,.,TGTGTCAGCAGCTTGAGACTGGGCGAGCAGTACTTC,CVSSLRLGEQYF
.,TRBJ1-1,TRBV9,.,TGTGCCAGCAGCGCGACGGGGACTGAAGCTTTCTTT,CASSATGTEAFF